This record concerns one T cell receptor beta chain sequence. The assay was carried out at the deep level. Profiled with immunoSEQ multiplex PCR; TCRdb holds only in-frame clones, not every one. This table holds 1.6 million or so clones, 95% to 97% found once. This sample is part of a study of shared clonotypes between healthy human individuals. The wider study: Researchers assigned three CD4 naive, three CD4 memory, two CD8 naive and one CD8 memory plate to each donor.

CD45RA-negative memory and CD45RA+ naive subsets were split from the CD4+ cells. Germline V gene data show CDR1 as MDHEN and CDR2 as SYDVKM. With 3 bases removed from V and 0 bases from J, the gap between germline ends came to 11 bases. The CDR3 length is 15 residues. Input material: naive CD4+ T cells sorted from blood. The subset denotes: CD45RA+ positively selected. The source of this sequence is a man aged 25 to 40 in good health. The chain is built from TRBV28 and TRBJ1-2; D call uncertain. The CDR3 is CASSFRSYSNYGYTF. The CDR3, as DNA: TGTGCCAGCAGTTTCAGGAGCTACTCTAACTATGGCTACACCTTC.